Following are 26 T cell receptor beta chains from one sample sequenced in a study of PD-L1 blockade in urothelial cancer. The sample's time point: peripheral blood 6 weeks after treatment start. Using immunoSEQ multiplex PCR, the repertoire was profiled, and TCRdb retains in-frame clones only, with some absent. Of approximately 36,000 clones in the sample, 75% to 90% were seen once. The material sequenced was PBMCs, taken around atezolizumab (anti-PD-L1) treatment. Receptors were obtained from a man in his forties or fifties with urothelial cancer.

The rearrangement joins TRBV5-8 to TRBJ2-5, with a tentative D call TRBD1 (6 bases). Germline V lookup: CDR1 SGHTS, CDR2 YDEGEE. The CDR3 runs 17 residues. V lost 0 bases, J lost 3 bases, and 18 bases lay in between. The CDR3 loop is CASSLALQGSPKETQYF. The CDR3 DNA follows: TGTGCCAGCAGCTTGGCCTTACAGGGATCGCCAAAAGAGACCCAGTACTTC.

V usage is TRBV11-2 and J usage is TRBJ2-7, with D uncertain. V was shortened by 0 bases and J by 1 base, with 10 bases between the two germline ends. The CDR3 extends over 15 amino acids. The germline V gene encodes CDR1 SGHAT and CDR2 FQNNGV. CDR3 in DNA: TGTGCCAGCAGCTTAGATCGGGTTATTTCCTACGAGCAGTACTTC. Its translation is CASSLDRVISYEQYF.

CDR3 sequence reads: CASSSGRDTDTQYF. The CDR3 DNA reads as TGTGCCAGCAGTAGCGGGAGGGACACAGATACGCAGTATTTT. The V gene is TRBV6-5, the J gene TRBJ2-3; 10 bases agree with TRBD2. The length of the CDR3 is 14 residues. J gave up 2 bases and V 5 bases, and 1 base lay outside the gene matches. Germline V gene data show CDR1 as MNHEY and CDR2 as SVGAGI.

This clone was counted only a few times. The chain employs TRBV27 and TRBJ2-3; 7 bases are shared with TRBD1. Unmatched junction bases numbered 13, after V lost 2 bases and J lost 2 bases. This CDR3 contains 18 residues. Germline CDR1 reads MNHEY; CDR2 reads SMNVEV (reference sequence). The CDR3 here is CASSLSFWDSSLTDTQYF. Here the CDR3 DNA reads TGTGCCAGCAGTTTAAGTTTTTGGGACAGTTCCCTCACAGATACGCAGTATTTT.

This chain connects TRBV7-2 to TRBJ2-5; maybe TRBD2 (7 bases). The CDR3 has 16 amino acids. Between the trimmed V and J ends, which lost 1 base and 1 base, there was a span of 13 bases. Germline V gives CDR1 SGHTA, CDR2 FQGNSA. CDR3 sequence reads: CASSLVGGAVQETQYF. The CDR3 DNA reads TGTGCCAGCAGCTTAGTAGGGGGGGCGGTCCAAGAGACCCAGTACTTC.

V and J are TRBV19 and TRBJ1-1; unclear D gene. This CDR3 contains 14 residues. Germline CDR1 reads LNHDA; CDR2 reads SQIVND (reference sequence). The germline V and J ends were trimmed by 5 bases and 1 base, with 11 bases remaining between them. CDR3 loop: CASSRGGGNTEAFF. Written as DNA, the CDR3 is TGTGCCAGTAGTCGGGGAGGCGGGAACACTGAAGCTTTCTTT.

The CDR3 region is CASSLNAARGETQYF. In nucleotides, the CDR3 is TGTGCCAGCAGCTTAAACGCAGCGAGGGGGGAGACCCAGTACTTC. The chain employs TRBV7-3 and TRBJ2-5; D possibly corresponds to TRBD1 (6 bases). This CDR3 has 15 amino acids. CDR1 SGHTA and CDR2 FQGTGA come from the germline V gene. V dropped 1 base and J dropped 5 bases, with 14 bases sitting between them.

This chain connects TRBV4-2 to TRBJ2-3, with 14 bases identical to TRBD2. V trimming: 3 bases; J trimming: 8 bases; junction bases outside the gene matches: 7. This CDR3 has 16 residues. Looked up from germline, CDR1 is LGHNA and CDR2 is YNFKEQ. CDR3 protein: CASSQGLAGERGTQYF. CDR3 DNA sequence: TGTGCCAGCAGCCAGGGACTAGCGGGAGAGAGGGGTACGCAGTATTTT.

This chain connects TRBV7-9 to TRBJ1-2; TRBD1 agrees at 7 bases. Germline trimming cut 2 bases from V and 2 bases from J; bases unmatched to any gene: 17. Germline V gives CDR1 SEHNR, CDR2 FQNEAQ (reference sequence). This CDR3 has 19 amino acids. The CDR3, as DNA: TGTGCCAGCAGCTTATTCCCAGGGGGGAATGCACAGACAAACTATGGCTACACCTTC. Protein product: CASSLFPGGNAQTNYGYTF. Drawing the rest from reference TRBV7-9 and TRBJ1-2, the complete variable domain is DTGVSQNPRHKITKRGQNVTFRCDPISEHNRLYWYRQTLGQGPEFLTYFQNEAQLEKSRLLSDRFSAERPKGSFSTLEIQRTEQGDSAMYLCASSLFPGGNAQTNYGYTFGSGTRLTVV.

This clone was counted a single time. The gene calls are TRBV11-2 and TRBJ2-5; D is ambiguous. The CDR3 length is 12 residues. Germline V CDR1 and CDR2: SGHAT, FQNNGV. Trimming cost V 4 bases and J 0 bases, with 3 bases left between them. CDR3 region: CASSSNQETQYF. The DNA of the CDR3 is TGTGCCAGCAGCTCTAACCAAGAGACCCAGTACTTC.

The DNA for the CDR3 is TGTGCCAGCAGTCGGACAGGGAATGGCTACACCTTC. As protein: CASSRTGNGYTF. The chain has TRBV2 and TRBJ1-2, with 8 nucleotides matching TRBD1. V was clipped by 5 bases and J by 6 bases; unmatched bases: 2. CDR3 length: 12 residues. CDR1 and CDR2 from the germline V gene are SNHLY and FYNNEI.

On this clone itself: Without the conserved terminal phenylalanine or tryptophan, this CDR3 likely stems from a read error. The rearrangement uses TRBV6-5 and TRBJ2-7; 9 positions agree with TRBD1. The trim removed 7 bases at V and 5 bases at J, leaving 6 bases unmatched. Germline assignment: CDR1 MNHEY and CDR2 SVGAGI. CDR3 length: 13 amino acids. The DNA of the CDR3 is TGTGCCAGCACGCGCGGGACAGGGAACGAGCAGTACCTC. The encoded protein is CASTRGTGNEQYL.

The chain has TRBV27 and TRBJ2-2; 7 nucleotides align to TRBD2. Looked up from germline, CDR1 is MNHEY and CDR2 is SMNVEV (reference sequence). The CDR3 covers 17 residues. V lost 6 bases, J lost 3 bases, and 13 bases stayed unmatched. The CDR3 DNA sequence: TGTGCCAGCAGCGGAGGTCCTAGCGGCAGATACACCGGGGAGCTGTTTTTT. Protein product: CASSGGPSGRYTGELFF.

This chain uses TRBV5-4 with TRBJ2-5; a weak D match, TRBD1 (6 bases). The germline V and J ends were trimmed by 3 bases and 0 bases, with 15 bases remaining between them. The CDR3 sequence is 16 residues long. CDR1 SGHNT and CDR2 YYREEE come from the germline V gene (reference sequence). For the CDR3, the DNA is TGTGCCAGCAGCTCCTACGGCAGGGGTTACCAAGAGACCCAGTACTTC. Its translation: CASSSYGRGYQETQYF.

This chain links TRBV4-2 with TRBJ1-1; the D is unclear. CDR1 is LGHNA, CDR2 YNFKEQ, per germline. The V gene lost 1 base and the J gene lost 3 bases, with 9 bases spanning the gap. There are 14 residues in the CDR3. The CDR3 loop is CASSQVTDHTEAFF. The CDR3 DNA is TGTGCCAGCAGCCAAGTCACAGACCACACTGAAGCTTTCTTT.

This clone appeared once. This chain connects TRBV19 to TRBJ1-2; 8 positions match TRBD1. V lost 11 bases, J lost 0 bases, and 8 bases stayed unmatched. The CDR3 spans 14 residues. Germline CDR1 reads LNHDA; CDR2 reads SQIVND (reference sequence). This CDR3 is CAGRGQGPNYGYTF. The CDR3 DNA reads TGTGCCGGCAGGGGGCAGGGACCTAACTATGGCTACACCTTC.

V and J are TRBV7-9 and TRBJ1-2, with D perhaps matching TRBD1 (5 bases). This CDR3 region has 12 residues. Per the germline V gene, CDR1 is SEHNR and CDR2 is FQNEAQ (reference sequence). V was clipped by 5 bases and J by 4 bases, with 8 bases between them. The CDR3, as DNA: TGTGCCAGCAGCCCGGACACCTATGGCTACACCTTC. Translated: CASSPDTYGYTF. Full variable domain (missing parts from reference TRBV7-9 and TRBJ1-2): DTGVSQNPRHKITKRGQNVTFRCDPISEHNRLYWYRQTLGQGPEFLTYFQNEAQLEKSRLLSDRFSAERPKGSFSTLEIQRTEQGDSAMYLCASSPDTYGYTFGSGTRLTVV.

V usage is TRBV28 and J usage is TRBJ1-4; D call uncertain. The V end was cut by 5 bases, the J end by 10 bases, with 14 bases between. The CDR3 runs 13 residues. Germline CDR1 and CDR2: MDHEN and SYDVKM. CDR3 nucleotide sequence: TGTGCCAGCAGTCCGCCCATTCGGGGAAAACTGTTTTTT. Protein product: CASSPPIRGKLFF.

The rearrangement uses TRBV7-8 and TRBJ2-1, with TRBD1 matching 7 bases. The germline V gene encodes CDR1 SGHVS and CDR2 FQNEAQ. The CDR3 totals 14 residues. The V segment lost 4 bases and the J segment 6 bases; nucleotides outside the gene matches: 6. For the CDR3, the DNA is TGTGCCAGCAGCTACCGGGACAGTATCAATGAGCAGTTCTTC. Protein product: CASSYRDSINEQFF.

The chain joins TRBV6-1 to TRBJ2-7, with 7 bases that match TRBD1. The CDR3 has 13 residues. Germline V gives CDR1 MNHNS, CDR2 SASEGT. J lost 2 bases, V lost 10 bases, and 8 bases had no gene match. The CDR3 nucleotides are TGTGCCACCCAGGGGGTATACACCTACGAGCAGTACTTC. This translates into CATQGVYTYEQYF.

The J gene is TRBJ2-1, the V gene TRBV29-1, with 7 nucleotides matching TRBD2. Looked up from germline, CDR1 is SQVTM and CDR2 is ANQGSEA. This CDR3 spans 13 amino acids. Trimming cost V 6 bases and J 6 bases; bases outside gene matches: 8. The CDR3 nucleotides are TGCAGCGTACGGACTAGTCGTCTCAATGAGCAGTTCTTC. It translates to CSVRTSRLNEQFF.

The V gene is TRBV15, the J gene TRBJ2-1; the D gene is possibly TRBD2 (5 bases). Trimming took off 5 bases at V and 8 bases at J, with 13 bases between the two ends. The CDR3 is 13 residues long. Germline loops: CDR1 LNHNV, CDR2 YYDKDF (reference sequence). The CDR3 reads CATSLRVGDEQFF. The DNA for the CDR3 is TGTGCCACCAGCTTGAGGGTAGGAGATGAGCAGTTCTTC.

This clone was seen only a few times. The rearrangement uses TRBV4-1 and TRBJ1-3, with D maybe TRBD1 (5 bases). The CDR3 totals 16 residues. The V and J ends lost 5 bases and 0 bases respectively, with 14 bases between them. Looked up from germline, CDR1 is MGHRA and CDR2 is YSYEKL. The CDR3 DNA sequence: TGCGCCAGCAGCAGTCCGGGGGTCCACTCTGGAAACACCATATATTTT. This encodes CASSSPGVHSGNTIYF.

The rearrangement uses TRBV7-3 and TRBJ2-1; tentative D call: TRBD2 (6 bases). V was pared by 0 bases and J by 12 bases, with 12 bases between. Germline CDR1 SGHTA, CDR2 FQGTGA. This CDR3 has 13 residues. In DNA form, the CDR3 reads TGTGCCAGCAGCTTAACCGGGGACTGGGGGCAGTTCTTC. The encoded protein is CASSLTGDWGQFF.

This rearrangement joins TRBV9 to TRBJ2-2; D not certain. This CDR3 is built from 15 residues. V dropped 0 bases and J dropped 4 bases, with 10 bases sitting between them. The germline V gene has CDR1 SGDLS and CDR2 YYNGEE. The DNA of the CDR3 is TGTGCCAGCAGCGTAGATGCGGTGACCACCGGGGAGCTGTTTTTT. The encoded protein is CASSVDAVTTGELFF.

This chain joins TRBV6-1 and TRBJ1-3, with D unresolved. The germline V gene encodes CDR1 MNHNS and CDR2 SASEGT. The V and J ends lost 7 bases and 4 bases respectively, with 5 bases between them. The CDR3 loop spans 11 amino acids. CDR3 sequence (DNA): TGTGCCAGCACTGCGGGAAACACCATATATTTT. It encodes CASTAGNTIYF.